The entry below describes one TCR beta chain. The data are from a study of blood T cell repertoires in COVID-19. Germline V gives CDR1 SGHTA, CDR2 FQGNSA. The CDR3 loop spans 14 amino acids. J was trimmed by 7 bases and V by 3 bases; bases with no gene match: 5. Per the study methods: Amplification with reference gene primers provided the estimates of nucleated cell counts. Clones were sequenced by immunoSEQ multiplex PCR, and TCRdb holds only the in-frame ones, with some missing. V and J calls and clone size follow that table, whereas D and trimming were derived from the DNA. The sample shows about 370,000 clones, 80% to 90% of them seen only once. Seattle participants joined during active infection and were tracked over time.

The chain joins TRBV7-2 to TRBJ1-4; TRBD1 matches 7 bases. This TCR derives from a woman aged 30 to 39 with COVID-19, enrolled during active disease. The sequenced sample was peripheral blood. The CDR3 is CASSFGGGPEKLFF. CDR3 sequence (DNA): TGTGCCAGCAGCTTCGGAGGGGGCCCTGAAAAACTGTTTTTT. The complete variable domain, with remaining parts taken from reference TRBV7-2 and TRBJ1-4, reads GAGVSQSPSNKVTEKGKDVELRCDPISGHTALYWYRQSLGQGLEFLIYFQGNSAPDKSGLPSDRFSAERTGGSVSTLTIQRTQQEDSAVYLCASSFGGGPEKLFFGSGTQLSVL.